This T cell receptor beta chain was recovered during a study of cytomegalovirus exposure and HLA in healthy donors. Study-level findings and limits: One variant, a missense change in DCLRE1C, was linked in a later analysis to TCR beta V- and J-gene trimming.

This clone has just a few counts. Its antigen remains unknown. The CDR3 sequence is 17 residues long. V dropped 5 bases and J dropped 5 bases, with 24 bases sitting between them. Germline values: CDR1 SGHTA, CDR2 FQGNSA. In nominal health when sampled, donors likely had unrecorded immune exposures nonetheless. PCR used 60 Vbeta primers and 13 Jbeta primers. Assay: immunoSEQ multiplex PCR; the TCRdb copy retains only in-frame clones and omits some. The data contain fewer than 200,000 clones, more than 65% of them singletons. The chain combines TRBV7-2 with TRBJ2-5; tentatively, D is TRBD2 (7 bases). The sample comprised PBMCs. This TCR came from a woman in her thirties in good health and CMV-seronegative. CDR3 nucleotide sequence: TGTGCCAGCAGCCCGACCTCAGGCCGGGGGAGGGGGGAGACCCAGTACTTC. This sequence encodes CASSPTSGRGRGETQYF.